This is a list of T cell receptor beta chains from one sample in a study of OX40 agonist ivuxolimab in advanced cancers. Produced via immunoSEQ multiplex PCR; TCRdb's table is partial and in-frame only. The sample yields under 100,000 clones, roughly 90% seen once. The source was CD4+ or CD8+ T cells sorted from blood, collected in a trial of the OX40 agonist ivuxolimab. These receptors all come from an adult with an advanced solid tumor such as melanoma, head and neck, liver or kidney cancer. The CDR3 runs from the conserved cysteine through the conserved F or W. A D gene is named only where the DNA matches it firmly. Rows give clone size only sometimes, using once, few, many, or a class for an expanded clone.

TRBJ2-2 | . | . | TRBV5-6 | TGTGCCAGCAGCTTGAACCCAGGGATGCCCGGGGAGCTGTTTTTT | CASSLNPGMPGELFF
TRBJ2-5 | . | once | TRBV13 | TGTGCCAGCAGCCCGGAGGGGGGGCAAGAGACCCAGTACTTC | CASSPEGGQETQYF
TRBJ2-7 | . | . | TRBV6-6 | TGTGCCAGCATTGGGCAGAGGGGTTCCCAGTACGAGCAGTACTTC | CASIGQRGSQYEQYF
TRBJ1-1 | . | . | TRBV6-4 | TGTGCCAGCCGTATATCGGAGTATGGGGAAGCTTTCTTT | CASRISEYGEAFF
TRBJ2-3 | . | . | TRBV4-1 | TGCGCCAGCAGCCATCTCCACACAGATACGCAGTATTTT | CASSHLHTDTQYF
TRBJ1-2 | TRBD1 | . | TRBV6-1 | TGTGCCAGCAGTGGGGGGACAGGGAGAGGTGGCTACACCTTC | CASSGGTGRGGYTF
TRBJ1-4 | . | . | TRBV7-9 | TGTGCCAGCAGCCGGGGGAGTAATGAAAAACTGTTTTTT | CASSRGSNEKLFF
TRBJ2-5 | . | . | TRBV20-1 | TGCAGCAAGGAGGCGAGAGAGACCCAGTACTTC | CSKEARETQYF
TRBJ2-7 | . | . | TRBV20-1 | TGCAGTGCTCAAAGCTCCTACGAGCAGTACTTC | CSAQSSYEQYF
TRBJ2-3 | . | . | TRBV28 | TGTGCCAGCAGTTCCCCCGTAGGAGTCACAGATACGCAGTATTTT | CASSSPVGVTDTQYF
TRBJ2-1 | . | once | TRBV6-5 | TGTGCCAGCAGTTTTGGACCGAGCTCCTACAATGAGCAGTTCTTC | CASSFGPSSYNEQFF
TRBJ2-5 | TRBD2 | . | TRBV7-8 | TGTGCCAGCAGCTTAAGGGGCCGGGGGGGCGGAGGAGAGACCCAGTACTTC | CASSLRGRGGGGETQYF
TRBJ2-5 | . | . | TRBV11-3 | TGTGCCAGCAGCCTGGGACCGAACCAAGAGACCCAGTACTTC | CASSLGPNQETQYF
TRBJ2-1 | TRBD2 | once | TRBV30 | TGTGCCTGGAGTCCCGGACTAGCGGGGCGATACTCCTACAATGAGCAGTTCTTC | CAWSPGLAGRYSYNEQFF
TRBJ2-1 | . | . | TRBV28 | TGTGCCAGCAGACCTGGGACTTCGGCCGGTGAGCAGTTCTTC | CASRPGTSAGEQFF
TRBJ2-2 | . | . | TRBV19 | TGTGCCAGTAGTATCACAGGTACTTCCACCGGGGAGCTGTTTTTT | CASSITGTSTGELFF
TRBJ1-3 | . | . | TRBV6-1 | TGTGCCAGCAGTGAAGCGCTGGGCAGGGGTGGTGGAAACACCATATATTTT | CASSEALGRGGGNTIYF
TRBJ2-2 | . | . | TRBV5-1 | TGCGCCAGCCGATCTGGAAGGGACACCGGGGAGCTGTTTTTT | CASRSGRDTGELFF
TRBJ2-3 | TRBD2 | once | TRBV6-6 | TGTGCCAGCAGATCTGGCGGGAGGTCAGATACGCAGTATTTT | CASRSGGRSDTQYF
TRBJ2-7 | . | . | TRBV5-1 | TGCGCCAGCAGCTCCGGGTTCGAGGGTGACGAGCAGTACTTC | CASSSGFEGDEQYF
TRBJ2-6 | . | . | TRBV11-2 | TGTGCCAGCAGCTTAGGAGCTGGGGCCAACGTCCTGACTTTC | CASSLGAGANVLTF
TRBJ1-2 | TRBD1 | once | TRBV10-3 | TGTGCCATCAGTGACCAAGGGGGCGTAGACTATGGCTACACCTTC | CAISDQGGVDYGYTF
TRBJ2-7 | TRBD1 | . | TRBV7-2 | TGTGCCAGCAGCTCCCATGGGACAGGGGCCTACGAGCAGTACTTC | CASSSHGTGAYEQYF
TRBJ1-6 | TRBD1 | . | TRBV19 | TGTGCCAGTAGTACACAGGGGCCGGAGAATTCACCCCTCCACTTT | CASSTQGPENSPLHF
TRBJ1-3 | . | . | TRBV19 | TGTGCCAGTAGTACCTCTGGAAACACCATATATTTT | CASSTSGNTIYF
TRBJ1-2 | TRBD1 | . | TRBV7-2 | TGTGCCAGCAGCTCGCGGACAGGCTATGGCTACACCTTC | CASSSRTGYGYTF
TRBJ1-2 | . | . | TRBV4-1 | TGCGCCAGCAGCCCCTCATGGGGGGCGGGTGGCTACACCTTC | CASSPSWGAGGYTF
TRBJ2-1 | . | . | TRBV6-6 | TGTGCCAGCAGTTACTCGAATCGGGAGCAGTTCTTC | CASSYSNREQFF
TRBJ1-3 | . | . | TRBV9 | TGTGCCAGCAGCCCGACAGGAACCCTCGTCGCGAGCTCTGGAAACACCATATATTTT | CASSPTGTLVASSGNTIYF
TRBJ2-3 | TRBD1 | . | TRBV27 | TGTGCCAGCAGTTTGGGGACAGGGTTACCGACAGATACGCAGTATTTT | CASSLGTGLPTDTQYF
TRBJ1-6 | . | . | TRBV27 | TGTGCCAGCAGTTTATTTATCCCCATGGGGCAGGGGAAGAATTCACCCCTCCACTTT | CASSLFIPMGQGKNSPLHF